These 9 T cell receptor beta chains came from one sample sequenced in a study of CXCR3-negative and CXCR3-positive naive CD8 T cells. Their target antigens are unknown. General study findings and limits: Naive cells positive for CXCR3 carried more hydrophobic TRB CDR3s than CXCR3-negative ones.

Libraries were UMI-labeled 5' RACE TRB cDNA. TCRdb reprocessed the 5' RACE reads and keeps a single row for each CDR3 protein, giving no DNA. The sample holds roughly 6,600 distinct CDR3 sequences. The sample consisted of naive CXCR3+ CD8+ T cells from blood. Noted subset: CD45RO-CCR7+CD27+CD95- naive CD8+ T cells expressing CXCR3 (TNR3+). The receptors stem from a human donor in good health. Some clones in this sample may be carry-over from other donors' samples.

This clonotype shows up as medium-sized by frequency. The chain joins TRBV29-1 to TRBJ2-1; the TCRdb call, TRBD1, lacks DNA for checking. This CDR3 has 13 amino acids. Germline lookup yields CDR1 SQVTM and CDR2 ANQGSEA. This CDR3 reads CSVAETGGNEQFF.

This clonotype counts as medium-sized by frequency. V and J are TRBV28 and TRBJ2-1; with no DNA, the TCRdb D assignment of TRBD1 cannot be verified. In germline, CDR1 is MDHEN, CDR2 SYDVKM. The CDR3 is 15 residues long. CDR3 in amino acids: CASTHSREPAHEQFF.

This clonotype ranks as medium-sized in terms of frequency. This sequence joins TRBV29-1 and TRBJ2-3; as DNA is missing, the TRBD2 call by TCRdb cannot be tested. The CDR3 totals 14 residues. Germline loops: CDR1 SQVTM, CDR2 ANQGSEA. The CDR3 loop is CSAPPAGSTDTQYF.

Judged by frequency, this clonotype is medium-sized (0.01 to 0.1%). The chain uses TRBV2 and TRBJ2-1; TCRdb's assignment of TRBD2 cannot be checked, as there is no DNA. This CDR3 is built from 15 residues. Germline V CDR1 and CDR2: SNHLY, FYNNEI. CDR3 sequence reads: CASSEGLATYNEQFF.

This clonotype is classed as medium-sized by frequency. The V and J genes are TRBV7-9 and TRBJ2-1; the TCRdb D gene call, TRBD1, has no DNA to confirm it. The germline V gene encodes CDR1 SEHNR and CDR2 FQNEAQ (reference sequence). This CDR3 spans 13 amino acids. The CDR3: CASSSTDREEQFF.

This clonotype registers medium-sized by frequency. The chain employs TRBV4-2 and TRBJ2-1; TCRdb returns TRBD1, unconfirmable since there is no DNA. The germline CDR1 and CDR2 sequences are LGHNA and YNFKEQ. This CDR3 is built from 16 residues. CDR3 sequence reads: CASSQGARSSYNEQFF.

This clonotype is labeled medium-sized based on frequency. The V and J genes are TRBV9 and TRBJ1-2; there is no DNA to check the TCRdb D call of TRBD1. The CDR3 contains 14 residues. Germline lookup yields CDR1 SGDLS and CDR2 YYNGEE. This chain's CDR3 is CASSMTDSNYGYTF. The full variable domain, with the rest looked up from reference TRBV9 and TRBJ1-2, is DSGVTQTPKHLITATGQRVTLRCSPRSGDLSVYWYQQSLDQGLQFLIQYYNGEERAKGNILERFSAQQFPDLHSELNLSSLELGDSALYFCASSMTDSNYGYTFGSGTRLTVV.

The chain recombines TRBV28 with TRBJ1-1; TCRdb lists TRBD1, though no DNA is available to test this call. CDR3 length equals 13 residues. CDR1 and CDR2 (germline): MDHEN, SYDVKM. The CDR3 spells CASTSPGQFEAFF. Combining the CDR3 with reference TRBV28 and TRBJ1-1 gives the whole variable domain DVKVTQSSRYLVKRTGEKVFLECVQDMDHENMFWYRQDPGLGLRLIYFSYDVKMKEKGDIPEGYSVSREKKERFSLILESASTNQTSMYLCASTSPGQFEAFFGQGTRLTVV.

This clonotype is deemed medium-sized by its frequency. Here the CDR3 reads CASSLYTSGTEAFF. The chain uses TRBV7-9 and TRBJ1-1; the TCRdb call, TRBD1, lacks DNA for checking. Germline V CDR1 and CDR2: SEHNR, FQNEAQ (reference sequence). This CDR3 is 14 amino acids long.